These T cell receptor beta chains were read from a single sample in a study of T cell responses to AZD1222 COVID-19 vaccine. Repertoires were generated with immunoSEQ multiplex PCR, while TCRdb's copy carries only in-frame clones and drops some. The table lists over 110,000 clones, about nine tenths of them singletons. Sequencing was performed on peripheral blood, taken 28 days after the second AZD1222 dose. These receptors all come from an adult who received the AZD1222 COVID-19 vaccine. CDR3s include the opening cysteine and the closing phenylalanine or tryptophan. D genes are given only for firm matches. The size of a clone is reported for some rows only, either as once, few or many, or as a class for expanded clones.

CASSGIIGETQYF	TGTGCCAGCAGCGGGATAATCGGAGAGACCCAGTACTTC	.	.	TRBV28	TRBJ2-5
CASSQVTGGAAEQYF	TGTGCCAGCAGCCAAGTAACGGGAGGCGCCGCCGAGCAGTACTTC	TRBD2	.	TRBV14	TRBJ2-7
CASSASATYNEQFF	TGTGCCAGCAGCGCTAGCGCTACCTACAATGAGCAGTTCTTC	.	.	TRBV7-8	TRBJ2-1
CASSQEGVPETQYF	TGTGCCAGCAGCCAAGAGGGTGTTCCGGAGACCCAGTACTTC	.	.	TRBV3-1/TRBV3-2	TRBJ2-5
CASSLGTPNTGELFF	TGCGCCAGCAGCTTGGGGACACCAAACACCGGGGAGCTGTTTTTT	.	.	TRBV5-1	TRBJ2-2
CASRGSGTEAFF	TGTGCCAGCAGGGGTTCCGGGACTGAAGCTTTCTTT	.	.	TRBV6-5	TRBJ1-1
CASSQEGAATGELFF	TGTGCCAGCAGCCAAGAGGGGGCGGCCACCGGGGAGCTGTTTTTT	.	once	TRBV3-1/TRBV3-2	TRBJ2-2
CAWSGRGKAFF	TGTGCCTGGAGTGGCCGGGGCAAAGCTTTCTTT	.	.	TRBV30	TRBJ1-1
CASRAKLRTGTTTDTQYF	TGTGCCAGCAGGGCCAAGTTGCGGACAGGAACCACCACAGATACGCAGTATTTT	TRBD1	.	TRBV2	TRBJ2-3
CASSLGTAAADTQYF	TGTGCCAGCAGCTTGGGGACCGCGGCGGCAGATACGCAGTATTTT	.	.	TRBV9	TRBJ2-3
CASSESVGVTDTQYF	TGCGCCAGCAGTGAAAGTGTGGGGGTCACAGATACGCAGTATTTT	.	.	TRBV10-1	TRBJ2-3
CSASPQGVKLGYTF	TGCAGTGCTAGTCCACAGGGGGTGAAACTAGGCTACACCTTC	TRBD1	once	TRBV20-1	TRBJ1-2
CASSPDSSYNSPLHF	TGTGCCAGCAGCCCGGACAGCTCCTATAATTCACCCCTCCACTTT	.	.	TRBV6-5	TRBJ1-6